These 9 T cell receptor beta chains share one sample of origin, sequenced in a study of T cells after yellow fever vaccination. TCRdb itself ran the 5' RACE reads through MiXCR, one entry per CDR3 protein. The sample records 320,000 or so distinct CDR3 sequences, approximately 8% being singletons. The sample here was PBMCs, taken roughly 46 days after the first yellow fever vaccination. These receptors came from a man aged 18 to 30 who received the YFV17D yellow fever vaccine.

The table lists this clonotype with a few counts. The rearrangement uses TRBV7-2 and TRBJ1-1, with D tentatively TRBD1 (5 bases). V was clipped by 10 bases and J by 3 bases, with 18 bases between them. From germline, CDR1 is SGHTA and CDR2 FQGNSA. The CDR3 spans 14 residues. The CDR3 sequence: CATDLGQSYTEAFF. In nucleotides, the CDR3 is TGTGCCACCGACCTGGGGCAGTCGTACACTGAAGCTTTCTTT.

This chain joins TRBV28 and TRBJ2-3; TRBD1 agrees at 12 bases. Looked up from germline, CDR1 is MDHEN and CDR2 is SYDVKM. The CDR3 contains 15 residues. Trimming removed 6 bases from V and 5 bases from J; junction bases left unmatched: 6. CDR3 DNA sequence: TGTGCCAGCAGACCCGGGACAGGGGGCCGAGATACGCAGTATTTT. Protein: CASRPGTGGRDTQYF.

In its sample, this clonotype was seen many times. The chain couples TRBV5-1 to TRBJ2-5, with 10 nucleotides matching TRBD1. V gave up 3 bases and J gave up 5 bases; unmatched junction bases: 4. Germline V gives CDR1 SGHRS, CDR2 YFSETQ. The CDR3 is made up of 14 amino acids. Here the CDR3 reads CASSSTGGAETQYF. The CDR3 bases are TGCGCCAGCAGCTCGACAGGGGGCGCGGAGACCCAGTACTTC.

This clonotype was detected a few times. The chain combines TRBV27 with TRBJ2-5; TRBD1 might be the D (5 bases). V was clipped by 2 bases and J by 0 bases, with 10 bases between them. The CDR3 sequence is 15 residues long. Germline V gene data show CDR1 as MNHEY and CDR2 as SMNVEV (reference sequence). The CDR3 DNA is TGTGCCAGCAGTTTAAGGGCCAGGGACCAAGAGACCCAGTACTTC. Its translation is CASSLRARDQETQYF.

This clonotype was recorded once. CDR3 protein: CSEKSGDQETQYF. For the CDR3, the DNA is TGCAGCGAAAAATCGGGGGACCAAGAGACCCAGTACTTC. The V and J genes are TRBV29-1 and TRBJ2-5; TRBD2 might be the D (6 bases). Trimming removed 7 bases from V and 0 bases from J, with 12 bases in between. Germline V gives CDR1 SQVTM, CDR2 ANQGSEA. The length of the CDR3 is 13 residues.

The sample holds a few counts of this clonotype. V is TRBV5-1 and J is TRBJ2-3; no clear D. The V and J ends lost 0 bases and 6 bases respectively, with 5 bases between them. In germline, CDR1 is SGHRS, CDR2 YFSETQ. The CDR3 is 12 amino acids. CDR3 sequence (DNA): TGCGCCAGCAGCTTGGGGTTTGATACGCAGTATTTT. Protein: CASSLGFDTQYF. Full variable domain (remainder filled in from reference TRBV5-1 and TRBJ2-3): KAGVTQTPRYLIKTRGQQVTLSCSPISGHRSVSWYQQTPGQGLQFLFEYFSETQRNKGNFPGRFSGRQFSNSRSEMNVSTLELGDSALYLCASSLGFDTQYFGPGTRLTVL.

The V gene is TRBV18, the J gene TRBJ1-5; D not resolved. Germline CDR1 reads KGHSH; CDR2 reads LQKENI. Trimming pared 3 bases from V and 2 bases from J, leaving 11 bases between. The CDR3 extends over 15 amino acids. For the CDR3, the DNA is TGTGCCAGCTCACCTACGGGGAATGGCAATCAGCCCCAGCATTTT. It specifies CASSPTGNGNQPQHF.

This clonotype turned up a few times. The gene calls are TRBV4-2 and TRBJ2-5, with TRBD2 identical over 10 bases. The CDR3 length is 16 residues. Germline V gives CDR1 LGHNA, CDR2 YNFKEQ. Germline trimming cut 1 base from V and 3 bases from J; bases unmatched to any gene: 5. The CDR3 region has the DNA TGTGCCAGCAGCCAAGTGGGACTAGCGTCAAAAGAGACCCAGTACTTC. Residues: CASSQVGLASKETQYF.

This clonotype was seen a handful of times. The rearrangement joins TRBV24-1 to TRBJ2-5; D uncertain. The CDR3 extends over 14 amino acids. Trimming took off 4 bases at V and 7 bases at J, with 15 bases between the two ends. CDR1 and CDR2 from the germline V gene are KGHDR and SFDVKD. Written as DNA, the CDR3 is TGTGCCACCAGTGAGGCAGCCGGGCCGGGGACCCAGTACTTC. It specifies CATSEAAGPGTQYF.